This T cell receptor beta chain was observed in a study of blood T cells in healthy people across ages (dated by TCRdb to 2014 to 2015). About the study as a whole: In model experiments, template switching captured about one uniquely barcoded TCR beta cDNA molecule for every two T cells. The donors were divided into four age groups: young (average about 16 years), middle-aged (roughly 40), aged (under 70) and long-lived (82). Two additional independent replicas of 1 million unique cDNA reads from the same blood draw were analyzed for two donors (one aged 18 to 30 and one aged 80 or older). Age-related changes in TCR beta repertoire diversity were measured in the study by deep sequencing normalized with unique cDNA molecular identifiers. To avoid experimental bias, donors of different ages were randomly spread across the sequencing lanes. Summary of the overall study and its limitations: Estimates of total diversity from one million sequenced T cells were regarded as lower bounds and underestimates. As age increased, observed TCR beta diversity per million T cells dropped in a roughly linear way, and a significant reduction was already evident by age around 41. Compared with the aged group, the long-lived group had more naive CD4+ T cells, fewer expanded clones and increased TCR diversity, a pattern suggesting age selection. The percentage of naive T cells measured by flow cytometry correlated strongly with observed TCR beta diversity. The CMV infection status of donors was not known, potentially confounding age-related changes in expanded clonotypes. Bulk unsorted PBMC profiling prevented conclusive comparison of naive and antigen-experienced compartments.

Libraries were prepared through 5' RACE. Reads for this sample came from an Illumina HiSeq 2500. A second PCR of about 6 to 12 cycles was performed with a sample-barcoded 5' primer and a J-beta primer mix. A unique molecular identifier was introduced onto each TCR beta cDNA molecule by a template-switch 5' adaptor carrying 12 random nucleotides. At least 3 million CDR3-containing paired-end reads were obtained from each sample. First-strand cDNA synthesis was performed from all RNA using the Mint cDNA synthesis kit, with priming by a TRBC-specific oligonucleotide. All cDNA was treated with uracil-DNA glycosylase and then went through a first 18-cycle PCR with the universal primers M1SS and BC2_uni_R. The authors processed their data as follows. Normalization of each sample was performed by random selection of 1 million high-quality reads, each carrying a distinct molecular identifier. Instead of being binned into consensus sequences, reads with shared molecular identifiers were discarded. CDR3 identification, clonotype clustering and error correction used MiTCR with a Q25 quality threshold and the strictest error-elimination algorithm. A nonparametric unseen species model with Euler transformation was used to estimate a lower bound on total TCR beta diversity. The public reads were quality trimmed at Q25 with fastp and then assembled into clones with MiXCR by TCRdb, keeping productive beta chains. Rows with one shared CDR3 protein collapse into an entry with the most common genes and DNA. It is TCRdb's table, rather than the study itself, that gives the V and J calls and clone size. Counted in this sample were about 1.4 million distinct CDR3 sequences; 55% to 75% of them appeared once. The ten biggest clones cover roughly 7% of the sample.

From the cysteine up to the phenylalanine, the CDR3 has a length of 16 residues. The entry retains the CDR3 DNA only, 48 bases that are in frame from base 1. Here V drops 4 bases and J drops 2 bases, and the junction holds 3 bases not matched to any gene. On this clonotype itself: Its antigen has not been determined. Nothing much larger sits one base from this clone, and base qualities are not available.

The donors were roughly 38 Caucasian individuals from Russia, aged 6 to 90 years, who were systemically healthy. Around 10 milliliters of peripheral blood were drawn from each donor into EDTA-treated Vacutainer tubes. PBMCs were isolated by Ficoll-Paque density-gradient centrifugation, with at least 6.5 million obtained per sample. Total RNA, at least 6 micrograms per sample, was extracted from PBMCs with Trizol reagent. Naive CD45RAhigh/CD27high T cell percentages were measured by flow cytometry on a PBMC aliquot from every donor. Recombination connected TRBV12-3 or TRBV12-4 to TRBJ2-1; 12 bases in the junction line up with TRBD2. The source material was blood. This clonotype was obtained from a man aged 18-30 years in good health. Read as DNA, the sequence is TGTGCCAGCAGTTCTTGGACTAGCGGGGCCTACAATGAGCAGTTCTTC. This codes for CASSSWTSGAYNEQFF.